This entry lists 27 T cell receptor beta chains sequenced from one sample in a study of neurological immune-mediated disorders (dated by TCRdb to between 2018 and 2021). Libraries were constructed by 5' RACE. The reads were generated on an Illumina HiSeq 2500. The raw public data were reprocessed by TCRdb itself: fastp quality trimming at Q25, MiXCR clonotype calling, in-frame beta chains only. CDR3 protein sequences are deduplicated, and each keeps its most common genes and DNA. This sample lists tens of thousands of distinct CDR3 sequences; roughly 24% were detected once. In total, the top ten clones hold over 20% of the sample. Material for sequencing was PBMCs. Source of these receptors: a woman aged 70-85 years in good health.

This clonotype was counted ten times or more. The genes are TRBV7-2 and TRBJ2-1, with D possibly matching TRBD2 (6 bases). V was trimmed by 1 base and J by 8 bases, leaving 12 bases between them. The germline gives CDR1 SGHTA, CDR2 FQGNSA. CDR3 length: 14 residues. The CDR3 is CASSLGVGGDEQFF. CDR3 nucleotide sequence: TGTGCCAGCAGCTTAGGTGTGGGCGGGGATGAGCAGTTCTTC.

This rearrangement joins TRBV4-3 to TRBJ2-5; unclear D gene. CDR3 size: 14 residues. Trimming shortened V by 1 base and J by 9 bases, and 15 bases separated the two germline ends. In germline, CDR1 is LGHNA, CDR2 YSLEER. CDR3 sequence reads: CASSQAGLVGSQYF. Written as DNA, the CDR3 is TGCGCCAGCAGCCAAGCGGGCTTGGTAGGTTCCCAGTACTTC.

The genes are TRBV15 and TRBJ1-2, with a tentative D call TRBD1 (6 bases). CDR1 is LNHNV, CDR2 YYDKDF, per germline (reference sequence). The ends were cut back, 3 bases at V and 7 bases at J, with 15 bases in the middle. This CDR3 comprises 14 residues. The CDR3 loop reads CATSSPGDDRGYTF. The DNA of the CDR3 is TGTGCCACCAGCAGCCCAGGGGACGATCGTGGCTACACCTTC.

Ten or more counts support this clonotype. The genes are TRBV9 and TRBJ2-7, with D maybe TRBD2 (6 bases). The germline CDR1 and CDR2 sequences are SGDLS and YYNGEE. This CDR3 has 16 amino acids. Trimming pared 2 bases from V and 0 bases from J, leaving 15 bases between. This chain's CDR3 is CASSVGWRETSYEQYF. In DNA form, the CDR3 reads TGTGCCAGCAGCGTGGGCTGGAGGGAGACCTCCTACGAGCAGTACTTC.

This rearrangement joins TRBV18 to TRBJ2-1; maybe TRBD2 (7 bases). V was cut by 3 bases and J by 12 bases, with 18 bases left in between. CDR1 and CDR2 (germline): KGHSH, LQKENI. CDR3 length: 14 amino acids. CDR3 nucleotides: TGTGCCAGCTCACCCGGCACGGGCGGGGGCCGGCAGTTCTTC. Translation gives CASSPGTGGGRQFF.

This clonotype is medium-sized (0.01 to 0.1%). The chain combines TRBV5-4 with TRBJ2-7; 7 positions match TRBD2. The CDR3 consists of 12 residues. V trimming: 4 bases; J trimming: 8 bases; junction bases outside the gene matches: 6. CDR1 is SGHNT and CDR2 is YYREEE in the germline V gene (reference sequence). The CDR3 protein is CASSDGLDKQYF. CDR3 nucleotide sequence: TGTGCCAGCAGCGATGGACTAGACAAGCAGTACTTC. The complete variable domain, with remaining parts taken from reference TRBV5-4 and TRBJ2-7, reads ETGVTQSPTHLIKTRGQQVTLRCSSQSGHNTVSWYQQALGQGPQFIFQYYREEENGRGNFPPRFSGLQFPNYSSELNVNALELDDSALYLCASSDGLDKQYFGPGTRLTVT.

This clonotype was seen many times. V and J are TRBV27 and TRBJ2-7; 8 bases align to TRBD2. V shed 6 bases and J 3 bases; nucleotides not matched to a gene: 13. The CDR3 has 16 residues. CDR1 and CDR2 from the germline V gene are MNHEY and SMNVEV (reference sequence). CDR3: CASSLGVGRAFYEQYF. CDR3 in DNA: TGTGCCAGCAGCCTAGGGGTCGGGAGGGCTTTCTACGAGCAGTACTTC.

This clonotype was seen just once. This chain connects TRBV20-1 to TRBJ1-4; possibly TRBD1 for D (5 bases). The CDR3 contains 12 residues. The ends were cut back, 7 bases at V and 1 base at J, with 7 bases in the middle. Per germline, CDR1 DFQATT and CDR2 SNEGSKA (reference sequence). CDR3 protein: CSVQGTNEKLFF. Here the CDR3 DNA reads TGCAGTGTCCAGGGAACTAATGAAAAACTGTTTTTT.

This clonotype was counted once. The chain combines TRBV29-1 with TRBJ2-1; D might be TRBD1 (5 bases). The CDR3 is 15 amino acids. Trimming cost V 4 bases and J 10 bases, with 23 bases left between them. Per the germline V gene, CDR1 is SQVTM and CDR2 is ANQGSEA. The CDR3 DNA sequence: TGCAGCGTTGCGTCCTCCGAGGCTCTTCAGGGAGAGCAGTTCTTC. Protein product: CSVASSEALQGEQFF.

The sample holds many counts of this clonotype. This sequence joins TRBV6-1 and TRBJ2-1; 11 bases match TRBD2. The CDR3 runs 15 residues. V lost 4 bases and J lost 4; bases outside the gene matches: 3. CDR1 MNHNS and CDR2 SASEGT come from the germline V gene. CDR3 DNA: TGTGCCAGCAGTGTTTTAGCGGGAGGGTACAATGAGCAGTTCTTC. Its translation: CASSVLAGGYNEQFF.

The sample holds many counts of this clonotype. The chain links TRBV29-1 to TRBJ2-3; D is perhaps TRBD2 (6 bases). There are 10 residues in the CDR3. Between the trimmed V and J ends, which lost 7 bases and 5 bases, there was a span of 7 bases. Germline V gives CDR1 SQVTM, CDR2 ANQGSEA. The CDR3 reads CSAGVDTQYF. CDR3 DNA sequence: TGCAGCGCGGGAGTAGATACGCAGTATTTT.

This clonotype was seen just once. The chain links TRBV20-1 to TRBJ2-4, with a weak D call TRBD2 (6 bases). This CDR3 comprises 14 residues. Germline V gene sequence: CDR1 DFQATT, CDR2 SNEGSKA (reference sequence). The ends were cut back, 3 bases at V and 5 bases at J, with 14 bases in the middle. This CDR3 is CSARWGVGENIQYF. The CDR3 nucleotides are TGCAGTGCTAGGTGGGGGGTTGGTGAAAACATTCAGTACTTC.

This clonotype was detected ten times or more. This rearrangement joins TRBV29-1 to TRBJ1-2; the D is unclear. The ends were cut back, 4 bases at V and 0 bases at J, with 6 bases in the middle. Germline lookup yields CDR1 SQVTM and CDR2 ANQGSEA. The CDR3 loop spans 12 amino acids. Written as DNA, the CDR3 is TGCAGCGTTGTCCGCGCTAACTATGGCTACACCTTC. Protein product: CSVVRANYGYTF.

CDR3 DNA sequence: TGTGCCAGCAGTCTAAATTCGGCGCAGGGGGTAATGTCCCAGTACTTC. It codes for CASSLNSAQGVMSQYF. The chain couples TRBV27 to TRBJ2-5, with 7 bases aligning to TRBD1. With 5 bases clipped from V and 9 bases from J, the junction kept 18 bases outside the gene matches. CDR3 length: 16 amino acids. Germline CDR1 reads MNHEY; CDR2 reads SMNVEV (reference sequence).

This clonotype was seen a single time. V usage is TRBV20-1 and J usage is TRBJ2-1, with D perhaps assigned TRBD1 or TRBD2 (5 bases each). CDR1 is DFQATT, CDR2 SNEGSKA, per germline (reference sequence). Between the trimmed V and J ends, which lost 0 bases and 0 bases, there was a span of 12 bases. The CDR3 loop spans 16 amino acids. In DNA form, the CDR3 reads TGCAGTGCTAGAGATCAGAGGGGTAGCTCCTACAATGAGCAGTTCTTC. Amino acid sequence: CSARDQRGSSYNEQFF.

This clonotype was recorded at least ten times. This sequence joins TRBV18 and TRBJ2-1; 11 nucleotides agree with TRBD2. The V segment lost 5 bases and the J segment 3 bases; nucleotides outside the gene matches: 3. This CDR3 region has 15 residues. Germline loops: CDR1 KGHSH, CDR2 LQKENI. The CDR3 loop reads CASSRTSGYYNEQFF. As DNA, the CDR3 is TGTGCCAGCTCAAGGACTAGCGGGTACTACAATGAGCAGTTCTTC.

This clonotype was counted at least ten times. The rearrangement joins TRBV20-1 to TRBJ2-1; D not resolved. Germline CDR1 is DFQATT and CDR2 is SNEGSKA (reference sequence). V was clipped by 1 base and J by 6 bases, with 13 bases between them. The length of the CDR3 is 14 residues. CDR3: CSARGFRVGNEQFF. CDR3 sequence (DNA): TGCAGTGCTAGAGGGTTTAGAGTAGGCAATGAGCAGTTCTTC.

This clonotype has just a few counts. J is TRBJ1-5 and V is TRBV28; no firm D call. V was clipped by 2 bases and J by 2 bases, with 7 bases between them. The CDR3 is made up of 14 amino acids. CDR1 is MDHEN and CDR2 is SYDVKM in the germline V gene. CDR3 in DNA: TGTGCCAGCAGTTTAAAACACCGCAATCAGCCCCAGCATTTT. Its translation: CASSLKHRNQPQHF.

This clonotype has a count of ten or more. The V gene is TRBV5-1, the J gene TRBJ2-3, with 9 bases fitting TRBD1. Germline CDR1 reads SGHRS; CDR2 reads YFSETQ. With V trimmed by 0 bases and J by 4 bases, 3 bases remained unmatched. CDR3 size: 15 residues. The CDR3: CASSLAYRGPDTQYF. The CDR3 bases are TGCGCCAGCAGCTTGGCTTACAGGGGGCCAGATACGCAGTATTTT.

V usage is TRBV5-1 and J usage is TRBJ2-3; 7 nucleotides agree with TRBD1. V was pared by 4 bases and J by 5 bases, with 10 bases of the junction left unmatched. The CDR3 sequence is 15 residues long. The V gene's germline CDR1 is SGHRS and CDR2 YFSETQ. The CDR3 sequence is CASSRSGGWEDTQYF. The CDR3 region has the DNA TGCGCCAGCAGCCGCTCAGGGGGATGGGAAGATACGCAGTATTTT.

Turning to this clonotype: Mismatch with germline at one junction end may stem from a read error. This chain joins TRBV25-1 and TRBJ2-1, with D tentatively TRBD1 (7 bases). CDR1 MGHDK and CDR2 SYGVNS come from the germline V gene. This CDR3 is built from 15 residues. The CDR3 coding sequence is TGTGTCAGCAGGGGGGTGGCAGGAAAAAACGATGAGCAGTTCTTC. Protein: CVSRGVAGKNDEQFF.

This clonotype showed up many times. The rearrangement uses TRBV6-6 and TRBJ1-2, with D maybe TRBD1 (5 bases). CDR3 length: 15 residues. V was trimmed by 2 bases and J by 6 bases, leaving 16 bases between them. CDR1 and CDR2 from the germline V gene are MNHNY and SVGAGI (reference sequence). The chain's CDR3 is CASSYVGAREDGYTF. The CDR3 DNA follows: TGTGCCAGCAGTTACGTTGGGGCCCGGGAGGATGGCTACACCTTC.

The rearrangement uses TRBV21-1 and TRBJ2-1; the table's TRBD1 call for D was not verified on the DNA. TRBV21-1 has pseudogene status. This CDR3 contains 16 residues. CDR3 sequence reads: CASRARTGRPPNEQFF. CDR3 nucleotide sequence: TGTGCCAGCAGAGCTAGGACTGGCAGGCCCCCCAATGAGCAGTTCTTC.

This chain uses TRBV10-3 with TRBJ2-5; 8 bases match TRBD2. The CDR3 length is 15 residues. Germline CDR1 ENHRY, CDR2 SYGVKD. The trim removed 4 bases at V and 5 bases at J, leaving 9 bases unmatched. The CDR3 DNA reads TGTGCCATCAGTGGGGGACTAGGGGCCAAGGAGACCCAGTACTTC. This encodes CAISGGLGAKETQYF.

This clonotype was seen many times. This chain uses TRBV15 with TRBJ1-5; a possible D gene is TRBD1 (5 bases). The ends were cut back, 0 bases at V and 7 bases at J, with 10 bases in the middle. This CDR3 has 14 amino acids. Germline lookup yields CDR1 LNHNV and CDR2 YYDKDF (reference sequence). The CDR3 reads CATSRDRDWQPQHF. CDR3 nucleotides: TGTGCCACCAGCAGAGATAGGGACTGGCAGCCCCAGCATTTT.

The DNA of the CDR3 is TGTGCCAGCAGGACCCAGGGAATCGGTTTGAGAAGCTATGGCTACACCTTC. Encoded protein: CASRTQGIGLRSYGYTF. This chain joins TRBV27 and TRBJ1-2; tentative D call: TRBD1 (5 bases). V was cut by 6 bases and J by 4 bases, with 24 bases left in between. CDR1 is MNHEY and CDR2 is SMNVEV in the germline V gene (reference sequence). This CDR3 comprises 17 residues.

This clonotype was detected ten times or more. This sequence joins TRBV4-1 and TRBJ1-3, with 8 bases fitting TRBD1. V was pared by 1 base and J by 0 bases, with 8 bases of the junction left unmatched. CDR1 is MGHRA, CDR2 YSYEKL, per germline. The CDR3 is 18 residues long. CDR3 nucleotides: TGCGCCAGCAGCCAAGGCCCCCACAGGGGGGCCTCTGGAAACACCATATATTTT. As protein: CASSQGPHRGASGNTIYF.